This is a list of T cell receptor beta chains from one sample in a study of blood T cell repertoires in COVID-19. Sequencing was performed with immunoSEQ multiplex PCR; in TCRdb, only in-frame clones are kept and a portion is missing. The sample has some 250,000 clones, 70% to 90% seen once; the top ten hold about 0.99%. Sequencing was done on a sample of peripheral blood. All receptors come from a woman between 40 and 50 years old who had recovered from COVID-19. Each CDR3 is given with its conserved first and last residue. The D gene is left open where the match is weak.

j_gene | d_gene | v_gene | CDR3nt | CDR3aa
TRBJ1-4 | - | TRBV30 | TGTGCCTGGAGTCGGAGTGTGGCGAGGGAAAAACTGTTTTTT | CAWSRSVAREKLFF
TRBJ1-2 | TRBD1 | TRBV27 | TGTGCCAGCAGTACGGACAGGGCCCTCTATGGCTACACCTTC | CASSTDRALYGYTF
TRBJ2-5 | - | TRBV9 | TGTGCCAGCAGCGTAGGCGTCCAAGAGACCCAGTACTTC | CASSVGVQETQYF
TRBJ1-1 | - | TRBV6-5 | TGTGCCAGCAGTTACCAATCGGACAGGAACACTGAAGCTTTCTTT | CASSYQSDRNTEAFF
TRBJ2-5 | TRBD1 | TRBV29-1 | TGCAGCGTTGGCCGGACAGGAGATGGGGCAGAGACCCAGTACTTC | CSVGRTGDGAETQYF
TRBJ1-2 | - | TRBV3-1/TRBV3-2 | TGTGCCAGCAGCCCGGGGGGGGGCGGGTATGGCTACACCTTC | CASSPGGGGYGYTF
TRBJ1-2 | - | TRBV25-1 | TGTGCCAGCAGTGCCGGACAGCTCGACTATGGCTACACCTTC | CASSAGQLDYGYTF
TRBJ2-7 | TRBD1 | TRBV5-5 | TGTGCCAGCAGACCCGGACAGGGGGTGGGGGAGCAGTACTTC | CASRPGQGVGEQYF
TRBJ1-2 | - | TRBV21-1 | TGTGCCAGCAGCGTCCGGGACAGTCGAAACTATGGCTACACCTTC | CASSVRDSRNYGYTF
TRBJ2-7 | TRBD2 | TRBV7-2 | TGTGCCAGCAGCGGGACTAGCGGGAGCTCCTACGAGCAGTACTTC | CASSGTSGSSYEQYF
TRBJ2-7 | TRBD2 | TRBV7-9 | TGTGCCAGCAGGCGGGCGGGAGGCCCGGGCGAGCAGTACTTC | CASRRAGGPGEQYF
TRBJ2-7 | - | TRBV5-8 | TGTGCCAGCAGCCCCAGGGCCGAGCAGTACTTC | CASSPRAEQYF
TRBJ1-5 | - | TRBV2 | TGTGCCAGCAGAACGACAAGAAATAGCAATCAGCCCCAGCATTTT | CASRTTRNSNQPQHF
TRBJ2-2 | - | TRBV11-3 | TGTGCCAGCAGAGCCGGACTAGGGGGGACCGGGGAGCTGTTTTTT | CASRAGLGGTGELFF
TRBJ2-3 | - | TRBV6-5 | TGTGCCAGCACCCGGCGGAGGGTGCTGGAAGATACGCAGTATTTT | CASTRRRVLEDTQYF
TRBJ2-2 | TRBD1 | TRBV7-2 | TGTGCCAGCAGAAGGGACAGTACCACCGGGGAGCTGTTTTTT | CASRRDSTTGELFF
TRBJ1-5 | - | TRBV19 | TGTGCCAGTACCCCAGGGGTGGGGACACATCAGCCCCAGCATTTT | CASTPGVGTHQPQHF
TRBJ1-6 | - | TRBV5-1 | TGCGCCAGCAGCCCATGGAGGGACCGAAATAATTCACCCCTCCACTTT | CASSPWRDRNNSPLHF
TRBJ2-1 | - | TRBV9 | TGTGCCAGCAGCTCCCGGGATGAGCAGTTCTTC | CASSSRDEQFF
TRBJ2-3 | TRBD1 | TRBV7-2 | TGTGCCAGCGGCCGGGACAGGGTAACAGATACGCAGTATTTT | CASGRDRVTDTQYF
TRBJ2-2 | - | TRBV7-2 | TGTGCCAGCAGCTTAGCCGGGGGTGCGGAGCTGTTTTTT | CASSLAGGAELFF
TRBJ2-7 | TRBD2 | TRBV27 | TGTGCCAGCAGACTAGCGGGGGCCTACGAGCAGTACTTC | CASRLAGAYEQYF
TRBJ1-5 | - | TRBV18 | TGTGCCAGCTCACCGCCCTCAGGGCAGCCCCAGCATTTT | CASSPPSGQPQHF
TRBJ1-2 | - | TRBV9 | TGTGCCAGCAAAAACAGGGCTCCCGACTATGGCTACACCTTC | CASKNRAPDYGYTF
TRBJ1-2 | - | TRBV29-1 | TGCAGCGCCGAGGGGGGGGGCTATGGCTACACCTTC | CSAEGGGYGYTF
TRBJ2-2 | - | TRBV19 | TGTGCCAGTAGCGGGAACCGGGGCACCGGGGAGCTGTTTTTT | CASSGNRGTGELFF
TRBJ1-2 | TRBD1 | TRBV9 | TGTGCCAGCACCGCCGGACAGGGGGTTTGGTATGGCTACACCTTC | CASTAGQGVWYGYTF
TRBJ2-5 | TRBD2 | TRBV6-6 | TGTGCCAGCAAAGCGGGGGACCCCCGGGCCCAGTACTTC | CASKAGDPRAQYF
TRBJ2-1 | TRBD2 | TRBV5-4 | TGTGCCAGCAGCCCATGGGGTAGCGGGAGGGCCGGGTCCTACAATGAGCAGTTCTTC | CASSPWGSGRAGSYNEQFF
TRBJ1-5 | - | TRBV9 | TGTGCCAGCAGCTCCCACAGTTCCAATCAGCCCCAGCATTTT | CASSSHSSNQPQHF
TRBJ1-1 | TRBD1 | TRBV27 | TGTGCCAGCTCGGACAGGCGCTACCAAGCTTTCTTT | CASSDRRYQAFF
TRBJ1-5 | TRBD1 | TRBV5-4 | TGTGCCAGCAGCAAAGGCTTGGGGGGGGGACAGGGAGGAGATCAGCCCCAGCATTTT | CASSKGLGGGQGGDQPQHF
TRBJ2-7 | TRBD1 | TRBV9 | TGTGCCAGCAGCCTTCAGGACAGGGCGAACGAGCAGTACTTC | CASSLQDRANEQYF
TRBJ1-2 | - | TRBV6-5 | TGTGCCAGCAGTTACTCAATGACAGCGCTCTATGGCTACACCTTC | CASSYSMTALYGYTF
TRBJ2-3 | TRBD2 | TRBV6-4 | TGTGCCAGCAGTAGCGGGAGCCCGGATACGCAGTATTTT | CASSSGSPDTQYF
TRBJ1-1 | - | TRBV4-3 | TGCGCCAGCAGCCAAGAGTCGGGGTACAGCGAAGCTTTCTTT | CASSQESGYSEAFF
TRBJ1-5 | - | TRBV5-8 | TGTGCCAGCAGCGGGGGGGTCCAGCCCCAGCATTTT | CASSGGVQPQHF
TRBJ2-7 | - | TRBV5-5 | TGTGCCAGCAGCTTAGCCCTCCCGCCCTACGAGCAGTACTTC | CASSLALPPYEQYF
TRBJ1-6 | - | TRBV7-9 | TGTGCCAGCAGCACCCGACCGACAGGTCTAAGCTATAATTCACCCCTCCACTTT | CASSTRPTGLSYNSPLHF
TRBJ1-2 | - | TRBV4-3 | TGCGCCAGCAGCCAAGCCCGATCAGCTAACTATGGCTACACCTTC | CASSQARSANYGYTF
TRBJ1-5 | - | TRBV12-5 | TGTGCTAGTGGTTTAGGGACTCTAGACAATCAGCCCCAGCATTTT | CASGLGTLDNQPQHF
TRBJ1-1 | - | TRBV21-1 | TGTGCCAGCAGCAAAGCGAGTCCCCTCATGAACACTGAAGCTTTCTTT | CASSKASPLMNTEAFF
TRBJ2-1 | TRBD2 | TRBV28 | TGTGCCAGCAGTTTAACCGGACTAGCGCCCTACAATGAGCAGTTCTTC | CASSLTGLAPYNEQFF
TRBJ2-5 | TRBD1 | TRBV15 | TGTGCCACCAGCACCTCGACAGGGGTGGGTGAGACCCAGTACTTC | CATSTSTGVGETQYF
TRBJ1-1 | - | TRBV7-2 | TGTGCCAGCAGCCGAGAAGGGGTCGCTGAAGCTTTCTTT | CASSREGVAEAFF
TRBJ2-1 | TRBD2 | TRBV10-3 | TGTGCCATCAGTGAAAGACTAGCGGGAGACAGGCAGTTCTTC | CAISERLAGDRQFF
TRBJ2-5 | - | TRBV20-1 | TGCAGTGCCGAGGTTGGGGAGACCCAGTACTTC | CSAEVGETQYF
TRBJ2-3 | - | TRBV19 | TGTGCCAGTAGTTGGGGGGACACAGATACGCAGTATTTT | CASSWGDTDTQYF
TRBJ2-4 | TRBD1 | TRBV19 | TGTGCCAGTAGGGGAACAGGGGGCGGCAAAAACATTCAGTACTTC | CASRGTGGGKNIQYF
TRBJ1-6 | - | TRBV24-1 | TGTGCCACCAGTGATTCTAGGGGGGGCAATAATTCACCCCTCCACTTT | CATSDSRGGNNSPLHF
TRBJ2-2 | TRBD2 | TRBV4-1 | TGCGCCAGCAGGGTGCTAGCGGGAACCGGGGAGCTGTTTTTT | CASRVLAGTGELFF
TRBJ1-1 | - | TRBV13 | TGTGCCAGCAGCTCCCTCTCCCCCCCAGGGACTGAAGCTTTCTTT | CASSSLSPPGTEAFF